These 23 T cell receptor beta chains were all obtained from the same sample, sequenced in a study of shared clonotypes between healthy human individuals. TCRdb's copy holds only in-frame clones and misses some; the assay was immunoSEQ multiplex PCR. The sample carries a few million clones, approximately 96% recorded once. The material sequenced was naive CD4+ T cells sorted from blood. Subset meaning: CD45RA+ positively selected. The receptors shown here come from a man between 18 and 35 years old in good health.

This clone was counted once. The chain links TRBV30 to TRBJ2-1, with D hard to call. The V end lost 2 bases, the J end lost 0 bases, and 8 bases lay between the germline ends. The CDR3 is 14 amino acids. Germline V lookup: CDR1 GTSNPN, CDR2 SVGIG (reference sequence). The chain's CDR3 is CAWSFQSSYNEQFF. CDR3 nucleotide sequence: TGTGCCTGGAGTTTTCAGAGCTCCTACAATGAGCAGTTCTTC.

This chain uses TRBV2 with TRBJ2-1, with a tentative D call TRBD1 (6 bases). Trimming removed 6 bases from V and 1 base from J, with 16 bases in between. Germline V gene data show CDR1 as SNHLY and CDR2 as FYNNEI. The length of the CDR3 is 16 residues. The CDR3 protein is CASSTSGTLSYNEQFF. In DNA, the CDR3 is TGTGCCAGCAGCACATCCGGGACACTATCCTACAATGAGCAGTTCTTC. The full variable domain, with the rest looked up from reference TRBV2 and TRBJ2-1, is EPEVTQTPSHQVTQMGQEVILRCVPISNHLYFYWYRQILGQKVEFLVSFYNNEISEKSEIFDDQFSVERPDGSNFTLKIRSTKLEDSAMYFCASSTSGTLSYNEQFFGPGTRLTVL.

The chain employs TRBV21-1 and TRBJ2-5; the tabulated D call, TRBD2, remains unverified against the DNA. TRBV21-1 is a pseudogene locus. This CDR3 has 16 amino acids. The CDR3 loop reads CASSKGEDRHEGTQYF. The DNA for the CDR3 is TGTGCCAGCAGCAAAGGGGAGGACCGCCACGAAGGGACCCAGTACTTC.

V and J are TRBV10-2 and TRBJ2-7, with D perhaps matching TRBD2 (6 bases). The germline CDR1 and CDR2 sequences are WSHSY and SAAADI. Trimming shortened V by 4 bases and J by 9 bases, and 22 bases separated the two germline ends. CDR3 length: 15 amino acids. CDR3 sequence reads: CASSVGTSPLTGQYF. The CDR3 nucleotides are TGCGCCAGCAGTGTCGGGACTTCTCCTTTGACTGGGCAGTACTTC.

The rearrangement links TRBV5-1 to TRBJ2-1; 7 bases are shared with TRBD2. CDR3 length: 15 amino acids. With V trimmed by 8 bases and J by 2 bases, 10 bases remained unmatched. CDR1 is SGHRS, CDR2 YFSETQ, per germline. The CDR3 here is CASSGGVSTYNEQFF. The CDR3 bases are TGCGCCAGTAGTGGGGGGGTGTCCACCTACAATGAGCAGTTCTTC.

A remark on this clone: This CDR3 fails to terminate in the conserved phenylalanine or tryptophan, so it likely reflects a read error. No DNA is shown, since the ends of the CDR3 on it are uncertain; the CDR3 is the one TCRdb lists. The chain links TRBV14 to TRBJ1-5; the D call TRBD1 from the table was never checked on the DNA. Both ends counted, the CDR3 spans 15 residues. Germline CDR1 is SGHDN and CDR2 is FVKESK. CDR3 sequence: CASSRMTLVPGQTRG.

This chain joins TRBV18 and TRBJ1-5, with D perhaps TRBD1 (5 bases). V was trimmed by 6 bases and J by 12 bases, leaving 15 bases between them. The CDR3 sequence is 12 residues long. Germline CDR1 and CDR2: KGHSH and LQKENI. The CDR3 here is CASSMRGGLQHF. In DNA form, the CDR3 reads TGTGCCAGCTCTATGAGGGGAGGGCTCCAGCATTTT. Looking up the rest from reference TRBV18 and TRBJ1-5 gives the full variable domain: NAGVMQNPRHLVRRRGQEARLRCSPMKGHSHVYWYRQLPEEGLKFMVYLQKENIIDESGMPKERFSAEFPKEGPSILRIQQVVRGDSAAYFCASSMRGGLQHFGDGTRLSIL.

The CDR3 region is CASSRGTGSGNTIYF. In DNA, the CDR3 is TGCGCCAGCAGCCGGGGGACGGGCTCTGGAAACACCATATATTTT. This sequence joins TRBV4-1 and TRBJ1-3; possibly TRBD1 for D (5 bases). Per the germline V gene, CDR1 is MGHRA and CDR2 is YSYEKL. CDR3 size: 15 residues. The V and J ends lost 4 bases and 0 bases respectively, with 10 bases between them.

The rearrangement uses TRBV10-3 and TRBJ2-2; D ambiguous. The CDR3 runs to 13 residues. V was shortened by 9 bases and J by 7 bases, with 15 bases between the two germline ends. CDR1 and CDR2 from the germline V gene are ENHRY and SYGVKD. This chain's CDR3 is CAISRGEGGELFF. The DNA of the CDR3 is TGTGCCATTAGTCGAGGTGAAGGCGGGGAGCTGTTTTTT.

Points on this clone: Other DNA sequences from this sample encode an identical CDR3 as well. CDR3 in amino acids: CASSPSGTSTDTQYF. The CDR3 DNA follows: TGTGCCAGCTCACCATCCGGGACTTCCACAGATACGCAGTATTTT. The chain employs TRBV18 and TRBJ2-3, with D possibly being TRBD2 (6 bases). With 2 bases removed from V and 2 bases from J, the gap between germline ends came to 11 bases. CDR1 and CDR2 (germline): KGHSH, LQKENI. CDR3 length: 15 amino acids.

For the CDR3, the DNA is TGTGCCAGTAGTCTCATTGGGTCCCAAAGAGACGCCAAAAACATTCAGTACTTC. Its translation: CASSLIGSQRDAKNIQYF. V is TRBV19 and J is TRBJ2-4; the D is unclear. In germline, CDR1 is LNHDA, CDR2 SQIVND (reference sequence). The V end was cut by 5 bases, the J end by 1 base, with 21 bases between. The CDR3 consists of 18 residues.

With regard to this clone: This CDR3 is also generated by other DNA sequences in the sample. The rearrangement links TRBV2 to TRBJ2-1, with D uncertain. The CDR3 runs to 11 residues. V shed 7 bases and J shed 4 bases, with 5 bases lying between them. Germline CDR1 is SNHLY and CDR2 is FYNNEI. Here the CDR3 DNA reads TGTGCCAGCAAATTATACAATGAGCAGTTCTTC. Amino acids: CASKLYNEQFF.

The V gene is TRBV29-1, the J gene TRBJ2-1, with TRBD1 as a possible D gene (6 bases). The germline CDR1 and CDR2 sequences are SQVTM and ANQGSEA. Trimming cost V 6 bases and J 10 bases, with 16 bases left between them. The CDR3 has 12 amino acids. The DNA of the CDR3 is TGCAGCGTGGATCCGTACAGGGTCGAGCAGTTCTTC. This encodes CSVDPYRVEQFF.

This chain uses TRBV4-3 with TRBJ1-2; 7 bases map to TRBD1. There are 13 residues in the CDR3. The germline gives CDR1 LGHNA, CDR2 YSLEER. J gave up 7 bases and V 5 bases, and 7 bases lay outside the gene matches. The CDR3 nucleotides read TGCGCCAGCAGCAGGGGGCTTCTCTTTGGCTACACCTTC. Translated, it gives CASSRGLLFGYTF.

This clone has only one observation. The chain recombines TRBV6-1 with TRBJ2-7; D is unresolved. Germline CDR1 is MNHNS and CDR2 is SASEGT. V was shortened by 3 bases and J by 4 bases, with 13 bases between the two germline ends. This CDR3 is 14 amino acids long. DNA of the CDR3: TGTGCCAGCAGTGACGGTCGCAGAAATTACGAGCAGTACTTC. This gives the protein CASSDGRRNYEQYF.

CDR3 DNA: TGTGCCATCAGTGGCGGACAGGGGGCACAGGAGCAGTACTTC. Translating it yields CAISGGQGAQEQYF. This rearrangement joins TRBV10-3 to TRBJ2-7; 11 bases are shared with TRBD1. V dropped 4 bases and J dropped 7; count of bases not matched to a gene: 6. From germline, CDR1 is ENHRY and CDR2 SYGVKD. CDR3 length equals 14 residues.

This rearrangement joins TRBV6-6 to TRBJ2-3, with unresolved D. Looked up from germline, CDR1 is MNHNY and CDR2 is SVGAGI (reference sequence). CDR3 size: 13 residues. Trimming shortened V by 6 bases and J by 4 bases, and 11 bases separated the two germline ends. The CDR3 loop is CASSQLSADTQYF. The CDR3 DNA is TGTGCCAGCAGCCAACTATCGGCAGATACGCAGTATTTT.

This clone was seen just once. The chain employs TRBV7-9 and TRBJ1-2; D not certain. V lost 5 bases and J lost 5, with 12 bases in between. Germline CDR1 and CDR2: SEHNR and FQNEAQ (reference sequence). The CDR3 runs to 13 residues. CDR3 in DNA: TGTGCCAGCAGCCTTCCCACAGTGTATGGCTACACCTTC. This gives the protein CASSLPTVYGYTF.

The gene calls are TRBV5-6 and TRBJ1-3; no reliable D call. The CDR3 extends over 16 amino acids. Germline CDR1 is SGHDT and CDR2 is YYEEEE. V lost 4 bases to trimming and J lost 1 base, with 15 bases between them. The CDR3 DNA reads TGTGCCAGCAGCCGTAGGGTGGGGATTTCTGGAAACACCATATATTTT. Protein: CASSRRVGISGNTIYF.

V gene TRBV7-9 combines with J gene TRBJ2-5; unclear D gene. The CDR3 has 12 amino acids. Germline CDR1 is SEHNR and CDR2 is FQNEAQ (reference sequence). The V gene lost 1 base and the J gene lost 14 bases, with 14 bases spanning the gap. The CDR3 loop is CASSLVPPSIYF. CDR3 sequence (DNA): TGTGCCAGCAGCTTAGTCCCCCCGTCGATTTACTTC.

The chain joins TRBV6-1 to TRBJ2-6, with D perhaps TRBD1 (6 bases). Germline CDR1 and CDR2: MNHNS and SASEGT. V was pared by 2 bases and J by 0 bases, with 14 bases between. The CDR3 sequence is 18 residues long. The chain's CDR3 is CASSEITGQFSGANVLTF. CDR3 nucleotides: TGTGCCAGCAGTGAAATAACAGGACAGTTCTCTGGGGCCAACGTCCTGACTTTC.

This clone was recorded once. The chain recombines TRBV18 with TRBJ1-5, with D unclear. The ends were cut back, 3 bases at V and 6 bases at J, with 15 bases in the middle. CDR3 length: 15 residues. In germline, CDR1 is KGHSH, CDR2 LQKENI. The CDR3 nucleotides read TGTGCCAGCTCACCTCAAGACACCCGAGGTCAGCCCCAGCATTTT. The encoded protein is CASSPQDTRGQPQHF.

The chain joins TRBV7-8 to TRBJ2-7; TRBD2 matches at 8 bases. The CDR3 length is 15 residues. The V and J ends lost 6 bases and 0 bases, in that order; junction bases with no gene match: 7. In germline, CDR1 is SGHVS, CDR2 FQNEAQ. The CDR3 protein is CASRMGLEGSYEQYF. The CDR3 region has the DNA TGTGCCAGCAGGATGGGACTAGAGGGCTCCTACGAGCAGTACTTC.